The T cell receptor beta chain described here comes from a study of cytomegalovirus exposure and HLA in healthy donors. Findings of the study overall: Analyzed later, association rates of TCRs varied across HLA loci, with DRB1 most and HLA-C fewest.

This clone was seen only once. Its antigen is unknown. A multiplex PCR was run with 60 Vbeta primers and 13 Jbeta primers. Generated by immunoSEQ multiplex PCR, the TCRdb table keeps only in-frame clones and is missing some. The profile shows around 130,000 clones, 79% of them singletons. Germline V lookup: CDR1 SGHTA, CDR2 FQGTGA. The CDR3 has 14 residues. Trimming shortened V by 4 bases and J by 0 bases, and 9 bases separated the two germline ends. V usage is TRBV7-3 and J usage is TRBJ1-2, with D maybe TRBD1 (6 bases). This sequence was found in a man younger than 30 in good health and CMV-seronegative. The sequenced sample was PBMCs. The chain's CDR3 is CASSSGAANYGYTF. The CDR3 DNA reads TGTGCCAGCAGCTCAGGGGCAGCTAACTATGGCTACACCTTC. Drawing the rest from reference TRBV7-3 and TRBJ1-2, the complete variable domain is GAGVSQTPSNKVTEKGKYVELRCDPISGHTALYWYRQSLGQGPEFLIYFQGTGAADDSGLPNDRFFAVRPEGSVSTLKIQRTERGDSAVYLCASSSGAANYGYTFGSGTRLTVV.